Each of the 8 T cell receptor beta chains below was sequenced from the same sample in a study of blood T cell repertoires in COVID-19. Generated by immunoSEQ multiplex PCR, the TCRdb table keeps only in-frame clones and is missing some. The sample lists roughly 52,000 clones, 80% to 90% occurring once. Material for sequencing was peripheral blood. The receptors derive from a human donor in a cohort sampled during active COVID-19.

The chain joins TRBV5-4 to TRBJ1-2, with 7 bases matching TRBD1. Per the germline V gene, CDR1 is SGHNT and CDR2 is YYREEE (reference sequence). The CDR3 covers 15 residues. V lost 2 bases to trimming and J lost 0 bases; unmatched junction nucleotides: 4. The CDR3, as DNA: TGTGCCAGCAGCTTAACAGGGGAAGCTAACTATGGCTACACCTTC. Its translation is CASSLTGEANYGYTF.

The genes are TRBV7-9 and TRBJ1-5; 8 bases are shared with TRBD1. V trimming: 4 bases; J trimming: 2 bases; junction bases outside the gene matches: 10. Germline lookup yields CDR1 SEHNR and CDR2 FQNEAQ (reference sequence). The CDR3 totals 17 residues. In DNA, the CDR3 is TGTGCCAGCAGCTCCGGACAGGGACGGTGGGGCAATCAGCCCCAGCATTTT. It translates to CASSSGQGRWGNQPQHF.

This clone was picked up a small number of times. This chain joins TRBV15 and TRBJ1-5, with D uncertain. Germline-derived CDR1 and CDR2 are LNHNV and YYDKDF (reference sequence). Trimming left V 2 bases short and J 3 bases short, with 11 bases between. This CDR3 contains 15 residues. The CDR3 region has the DNA TGTGCCACCAGCAGATCGGAGATACTCAATCAGCCCCAGCATTTT. Its protein is CATSRSEILNQPQHF.

The chain has TRBV7-2 and TRBJ2-1, with 8 bases fitting TRBD1. V gave up 5 bases and J gave up 2 bases; unmatched junction bases: 8. CDR3 length: 16 residues. Looked up from germline, CDR1 is SGHTA and CDR2 is FQGNSA. CDR3 nucleotide sequence: TGTGCCAGCAGCATATTTACAGGGGGACCCTACAATGAGCAGTTCTTC. As protein: CASSIFTGGPYNEQFF. Looking up the rest from reference TRBV7-2 and TRBJ2-1 gives the full variable domain: GAGVSQSPSNKVTEKGKDVELRCDPISGHTALYWYRQSLGQGLEFLIYFQGNSAPDKSGLPSDRFSAERTGGSVSTLTIQRTQQEDSAVYLCASSIFTGGPYNEQFFGPGTRLTVL.

The chain is built from TRBV18 and TRBJ2-3; weak D call: TRBD2 (6 bases). The V and J ends lost 2 bases and 6 bases respectively, with 15 bases between them. This CDR3 has 15 amino acids. The germline CDR1 and CDR2 sequences are KGHSH and LQKENI. The CDR3 DNA reads as TGTGCCAGCTCACCAGTCGGTACAGGAGGGGATACGCAGTATTTT. Its translation: CASSPVGTGGDTQYF.

Of note for this clone: An end of the junction does not agree with germline; a read error may underlie this. The chain recombines TRBV19 with TRBJ1-2; 8 bases align to TRBD1. The CDR3 spans 14 residues. CDR1 and CDR2 (germline): LNHDA, SQIVND (reference sequence). The CDR3 spells CASSMARTGSGNTF. DNA of the CDR3: TGTGCCAGTAGTATGGCCCGGACAGGGAGTGGCAACACCTTC.

DNA of the CDR3: TGTGCCAGCAGCCAGGGGCAGGGTAACAATCAGCCCCAGCATTTT. It translates to CASSQGQGNNQPQHF. The chain recombines TRBV7-2 with TRBJ1-5, with D maybe TRBD1 (6 bases). The CDR3 has 15 residues. V was clipped by 5 bases and J by 3 bases, with 14 bases between them. Germline-derived CDR1 and CDR2 are SGHTA and FQGNSA.

Only one count was recorded for this clone. V is TRBV3-1 (or the pseudogene TRBV3-2) and J is TRBJ2-5; 11 nucleotides align to TRBD2. CDR3 length: 16 amino acids. Losses at the gene ends were 4 bases for V and 4 bases for J; bases not matched to a gene: 8. Germline V gene sequence: CDR1 LGHDT, CDR2 YNNKEL (reference sequence). CDR3: CASSPETSGVGETQYF. The CDR3 coding sequence is TGTGCCAGCAGCCCCGAGACTAGCGGGGTGGGAGAGACCCAGTACTTC.